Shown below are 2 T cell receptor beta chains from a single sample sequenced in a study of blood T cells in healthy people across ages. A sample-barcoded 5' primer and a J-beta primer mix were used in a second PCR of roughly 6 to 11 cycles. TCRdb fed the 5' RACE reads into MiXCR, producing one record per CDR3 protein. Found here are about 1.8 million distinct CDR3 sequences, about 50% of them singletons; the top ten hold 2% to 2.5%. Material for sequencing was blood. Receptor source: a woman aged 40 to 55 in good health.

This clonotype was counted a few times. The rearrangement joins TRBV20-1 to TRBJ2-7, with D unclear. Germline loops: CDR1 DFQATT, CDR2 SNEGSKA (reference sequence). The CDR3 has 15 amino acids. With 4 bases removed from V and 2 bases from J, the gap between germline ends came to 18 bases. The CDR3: CSANPGSQPTYEQYF. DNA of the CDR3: TGCAGTGCTAACCCCGGGTCCCAGCCAACCTACGAGCAGTACTTC.

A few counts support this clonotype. The CDR3 region has the DNA TGTGCCAGCAGCGACCCGCTAGCGGGGTACCAAGAGACCCAGTACTTC. It yields the protein CASSDPLAGYQETQYF. J is TRBJ2-5 and V is TRBV7-2, with TRBD2 matching over 9 bases. The CDR3 loop spans 16 amino acids. V dropped 5 bases and J dropped 0; count of bases not matched to a gene: 7. The germline gives CDR1 SGHTA, CDR2 FQGNSA.